Included here is one T cell receptor (beta chain) sequence, with context. The antigen it recognizes is unknown. The sample holds no much larger clone one base away, and base qualities are not on file. The sample originates from a study of cytomegalovirus exposure and HLA in healthy donors (dated by TCRdb to the late 2010s). As for the study more broadly: An earlier analysis of 587 of the donors reported over 250 Gb of sequence data and 117 million unique TCR beta sequences obtained from about 179 million T cells. Approximately 310 gigabases of sequencing data and around 85 million unique TCR sequences made up an early release that covered some 640 HLA-typed donors. The genetic ancestry cluster associated with self-reported Caucasian donors included 81% of the roughly 400 genotyped donors. The study was designed to test whether signatures of past pathogen exposure could be identified by cataloging public T cell receptors. The study profiled the T cell repertoires of fewer than 850 subjects by immunosequencing and related them to cytomegalovirus serostatus. In addition to the first cohort of 666 subjects, a separate validation cohort of under 150 different subjects was used. The study combined high-throughput TCR immunosequencing, statistical association of individual TCRs with disease status, and machine learning to predict cytomegalovirus infection status. To study patterns of TCR occurrence, a later analysis re-analyzed previously published TCR beta repertoires from under 750 donors and added high-resolution HLA genotyping. In the later analysis, no new phenotypic data were used to find candidate immune exposures; instead, reliance was placed on TCR beta sequences and their occurrence across donors. To decide whether each TCR beta V gene segment behaved as functional or pseudogenic, an earlier analysis of 587 of the donors relied on high-throughput TCR beta sequencing. Donor age, sex, ethnicity and CMV serostatus were compiled alongside the repertoire data. Genome-wide SNP genotypes for about 60% of the roughly 700 donors were used in a later genetic analysis, which treated that subset as a discovery cohort. Every repertoire in the discovery cohort had been generated on one and the same sequencing platform. HLA typing included class I and class II loci at four-digit resolution. Typing coverage differed by locus: A, B, C, DRB1 and DQB1 were typed in about 629-640 donors, DQA1 in 522, DPA1 in over 600, and DPB1 in about 450. Roughly 5 DR-DQ haplotypes were treated as single units for association and clustering because of strong linkage in the cohort. Across 300 to 500 genotyped donors of the cohort, an average of roughly 250,000 unique TCR beta nucleotide sequences per donor were sequenced, and around 19% of those sequences were non-productive. The study at large found these results: In a later analysis, HLA-associated TCR beta chains were found to be more clonally expanded and to have lower generation probabilities than equally common non-associated chains. HLA typing was unavailable for some donors at each locus, so association tests used only the typed subset. Strong co-occurrence of HLA alleles, especially DR and DQ, made assigning TCR associations to individual alleles difficult. Only TCR beta chains were sequenced in this cohort, and the absence of alpha or paired-chain data limited detectable features. Because counts were too low, about 18 rarely observed V segments, including chromosome 9 orphons, were left out of the earlier analysis of a few hundred of the donors. A later analysis associated some 17,000 TCR beta sequences with specific HLA alleles at a false discovery rate of 0.05. An association between a missense DCLRE1C variant and V-gene and J-gene trimming of TCR beta chains was found in a later genetic analysis and replicated in an independent cohort. In a later analysis, the rate of TCR association differed among HLA loci, with DRB1 alleles having the most associated TCRs and HLA-C alleles having the fewest. Most CMV-associated TCR beta chains appeared to be HLA-restricted in a later analysis, and the HLA associations seemed to be driven largely by CMV exposure. In a later genetic analysis, fewer N-insertions in productive TCRs were reported among donors in an Asian-associated ancestry cluster than the roughly 700-donor mean. Because the 87-base-pair reads could not distinguish some IMGT-functional V segments, including TRBV6-2 and TRBV6-3, those segments were excluded. In an earlier analysis of a few hundred of the donors, most TCR beta V segments were observed in productive rearrangements about 87% or about 30% of the time, broadly matching IMGT annotations. The classifier was reported to diagnose cytomegalovirus status with high specificity and sensitivity in both the original cohort and the validation cohort. According to the authors, the approach could potentially be generalized to other disease states and immunological phenotypes. A later analysis reported that several top co-occurrence clusters appeared linked to parvovirus B19, influenza, CMV and Epstein-Barr virus. Three of the identified cytomegalovirus-associated TCR beta chains were confirmed in vitro to be specific for cytomegalovirus antigens. A cluster of highly shared sequence variants was judged likely to be a technical artifact of the sequencing pipeline. CMV serostatus was the only immune exposure information available for the cohort. A total of 150 to 200 TCR beta chains were listed by the study as associated with cytomegalovirus. Sequencing depth was assumed to be roughly uniform across donors in the presence/absence analyses, though that assumption may not hold. While some public TCRs were present in many individuals, most TCR sequences turned up only very rarely across donors. Linkage disequilibrium might explain the correlated functional status among segregating V segments, but an unknown experimental factor could not be ruled out. A further reported finding was that TCR beta sequences accurately predicted the HLA-A and HLA-B alleles for most subjects in the first cohort.

The cohort comprised some 700 healthy bone marrow donors. At the time of sampling, all cohort members were nominally healthy, though unrecorded immune exposures were likely present. The donor tested CMV seropositive, placing the donor among the 310 or so seropositive members of the cohort. Each donor provided a peripheral blood sample, and peripheral blood mononuclear cells were used for TCR beta sequencing. The Qiagen DNeasy Blood Extraction Kit was used to extract genomic DNA from the blood cell samples. V lost 1 base and J lost 5 bases; the stretch between them is 11 bases long. CDR1 MNHEY and CDR2 SVGAGI are derived from the germline V gene. The CDR3 runs 15 amino acids, cysteine and phenylalanine included. Left in the record is the CDR3 DNA by itself, 45 bases read in frame from the first base. Libraries were prepared through the immunoSEQ multiplex PCR assay. For the multiplex PCR, a mixture combining 60 forward primers for TCR Vbeta segments and 13 reverse primers for TCR Jbeta segments was used. Amplification of the CDR3 region of rearranged TCR beta genes was performed with a multiplex PCR assay on genomic DNA. The amplified TCR beta libraries were sequenced on the Illumina HiSeq System as 87-base-pair reads. As for how the authors treated the data: A later analysis tallied 70 million to 100 million unique TCR beta chains across the 550 to 850 repertoires, and approximately 12 million of those chains were shared by two or more donors. A nearest-neighbor algorithm error-corrected the raw reads and collapsed the reads into unique sequences, merging closely related sequences to remove PCR and sequencing errors. Alignment of CDR3 sequences to IMGT reference sequences was used to assign V, D and J gene segments. For a sequence to be retained, a match of at least six nucleotides was required to both a V gene segment and a J gene segment. Rearrangements were called productive when the CDR3 lacked stop codons and stayed in frame with V and J; all others were non-productive. Following IMGT convention, CDR3 was defined as the stretch from the second conserved V-encoded cysteine to the conserved J-encoded phenylalanine. The earlier analysis of some 580 of the donors excluded any sequence lacking an unambiguous match to a single V gene segment. An earlier analysis of over 450 of the donors classified V segments as functional when productive rearrangements were above 56.7% and as segregating when the standard deviation between donors was above 5%. A statistical classification framework was built to diagnose cytomegalovirus status from the catalog of TCR beta chain sequences. In a later analysis, TCR nucleotide sequences were compared against IMGT/GENE-DB human TR gene sequences so that V and J genes could be assigned. Using the TCRdist pipeline, a later analysis assigned CDR3 sequences along with most-parsimonious VDJ recombination scenarios. In a later analysis, each TCR beta chain was defined by its CDR3 amino acid sequence together with its V-gene family, and reads without a unique V-gene family were excluded. A later analysis removed 592 highly shared, low-generation-probability nucleotide sequences to deal with suspected cross-contamination and a sequencing artifact. For each public chain, a later analysis derived a clonal expansion index from normalized ranks of inferred template counts within each repertoire. In a later analysis, generation probabilities were computed using a VDJ recombination model fitted to out-of-frame rearrangements, and the results were checked against IGoR. In a later analysis, TCR-TCR, TCR-HLA and TCR-CMV co-occurrence was scored with hypergeometric tests, and a repertoire-size bias correction was applied to TCR pairs. In a later analysis, false discovery rates were estimated by permuting HLA or CMV assignments 20 times. A later analysis grouped co-occurring TCRs with DBSCAN, adding TCRdist sequence similarity when clustering within HLA-allele-positive subsets. For co-occurrence clustering, repertoires with fewer than 30,000 or more than 120,000 public chains were excluded, along with roughly 5 repertoires with anomalous nucleotide sharing. The clones in this table, taken by TCRdb from immuneACCESS, are in-frame only. Not every clone is retained; where verified, under half of the shortfall comes from an unresolved V gene, and the cause of the rest is unknown. That table gives V, J and clone size, and the DNA gave D and trimming. This sample comprises around 99,000 clones, 69% of them detected only once. The leading ten clones occupy roughly 5.5% of the sample.

Material: PBMCs. The source is a woman aged 70 to 79 in good health and CMV-seropositive. The V and J segments used are TRBV6-5 and TRBJ2-2; a tentative D match to TRBD2 spans 7 bases. Read as DNA, the sequence is TGTGCCAGCAGTTACTGGGGGGGCCAAACCGGGGAGCTGTTTTTT. Translated, this is CASSYWGGQTGELFF.